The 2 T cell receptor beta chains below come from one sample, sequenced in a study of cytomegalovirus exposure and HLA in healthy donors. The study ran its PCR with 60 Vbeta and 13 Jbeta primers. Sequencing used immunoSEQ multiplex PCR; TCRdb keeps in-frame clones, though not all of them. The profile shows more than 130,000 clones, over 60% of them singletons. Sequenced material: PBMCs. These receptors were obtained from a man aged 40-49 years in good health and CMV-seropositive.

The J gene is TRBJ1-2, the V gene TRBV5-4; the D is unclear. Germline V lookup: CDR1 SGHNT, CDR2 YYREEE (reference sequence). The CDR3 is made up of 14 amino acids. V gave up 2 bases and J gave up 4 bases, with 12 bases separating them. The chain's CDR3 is CASSFYAGSYGYTF. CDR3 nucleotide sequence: TGTGCCAGCAGCTTCTATGCGGGGAGCTATGGCTACACCTTC.

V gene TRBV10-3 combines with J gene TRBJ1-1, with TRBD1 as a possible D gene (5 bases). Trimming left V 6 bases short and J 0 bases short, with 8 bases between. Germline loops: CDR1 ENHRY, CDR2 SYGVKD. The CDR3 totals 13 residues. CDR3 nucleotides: TGTGCCATCAGGACAGATATGAACACTGAAGCTTTCTTT. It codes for CAIRTDMNTEAFF.